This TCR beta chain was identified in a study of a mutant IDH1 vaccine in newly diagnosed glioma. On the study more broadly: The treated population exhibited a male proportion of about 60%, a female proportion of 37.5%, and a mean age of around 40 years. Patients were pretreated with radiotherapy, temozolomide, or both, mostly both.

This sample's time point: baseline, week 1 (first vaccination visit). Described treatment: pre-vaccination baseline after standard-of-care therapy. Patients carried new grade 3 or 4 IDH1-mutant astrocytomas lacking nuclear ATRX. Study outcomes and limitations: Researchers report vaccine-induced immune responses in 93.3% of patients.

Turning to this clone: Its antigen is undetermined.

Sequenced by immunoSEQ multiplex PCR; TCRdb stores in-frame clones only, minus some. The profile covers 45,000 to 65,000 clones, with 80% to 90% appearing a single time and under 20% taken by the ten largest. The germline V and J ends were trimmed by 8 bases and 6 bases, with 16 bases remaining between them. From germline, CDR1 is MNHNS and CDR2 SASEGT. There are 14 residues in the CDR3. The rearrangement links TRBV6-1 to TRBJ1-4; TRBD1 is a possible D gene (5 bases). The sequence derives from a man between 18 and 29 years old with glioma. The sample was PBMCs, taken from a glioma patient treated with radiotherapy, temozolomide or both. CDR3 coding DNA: TGTGCCAGCCGGGAGGGGACGTGGGATGAAAAACTGTTTTTT. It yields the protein CASREGTWDEKLFF.